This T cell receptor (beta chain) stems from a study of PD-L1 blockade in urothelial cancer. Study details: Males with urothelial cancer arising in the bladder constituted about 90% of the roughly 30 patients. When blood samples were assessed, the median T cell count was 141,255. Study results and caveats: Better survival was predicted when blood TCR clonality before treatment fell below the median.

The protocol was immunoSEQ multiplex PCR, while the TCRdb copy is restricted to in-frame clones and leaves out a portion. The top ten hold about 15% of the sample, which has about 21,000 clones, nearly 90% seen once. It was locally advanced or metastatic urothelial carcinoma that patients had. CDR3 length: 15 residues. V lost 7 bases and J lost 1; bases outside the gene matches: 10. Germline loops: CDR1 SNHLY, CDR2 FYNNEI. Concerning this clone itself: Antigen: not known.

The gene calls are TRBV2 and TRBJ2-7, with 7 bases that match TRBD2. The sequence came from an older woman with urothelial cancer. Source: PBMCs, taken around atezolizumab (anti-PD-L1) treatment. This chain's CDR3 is CASTSRGTTSYEQYF. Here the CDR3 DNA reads TGTGCCAGCACCTCGCGCGGGACTACATCCTACGAGCAGTACTTC.